This T cell receptor beta chain appears in the sequencing data of a study of T cell responses to AZD1222 COVID-19 vaccine. The assay was immunoSEQ multiplex PCR, and TCRdb's table has in-frame clones only and misses some. This sample has fewer than 110,000 clones; approximately 86% occur once, and the top ten carry approximately 4%. A word on this clone: Antigen: not known.

Looked up from germline, CDR1 is MNHEY and CDR2 is SVGEGT. The CDR3 totals 15 residues. The trim removed 6 bases at V and 3 bases at J, leaving 8 bases unmatched. Study-wide points: White British people made up most donors, females outnumbered males, and clonal diversity was possibly underestimated.

The TCR originated in an adult in good health. The specimen comprised peripheral blood, sampled on day 0 of AZD1222 vaccination. The gene calls are TRBV6-2 or TRBV6-3 and TRBJ2-3; 8 bases are shared with TRBD1. CDR3 in DNA: TGTGCCAGCAGCAACAGGGGGGTCGGAACAGATACGCAGTATTTT. It is translated as CASSNRGVGTDTQYF.